Listed below are T cell receptor beta chains from one sample, sequenced in a study of CD8+ T cells in alopecia areata. The table came from immunoSEQ multiplex PCR; TCRdb's copy has only in-frame clones and leaves some out. This sample yields approximately 180,000 clones, of which less than 65% are seen a single time; approximately 1% belongs to the top ten. The sequencing used CD4+ T cells sorted from blood, collected at week 24, from a patient treated with tofacitinib. These TCRs come from a human donor with alopecia areata. CDR3s include the opening cysteine and the closing phenylalanine or tryptophan. Fields, in order: J gene, V gene, CDR3 protein.

j_gene: TRBJ2-3
v_gene: TRBV5-8
CDR3aa: CASSRGGAGDTDTQYF

j_gene: TRBJ2-6
v_gene: TRBV2
CDR3aa: CASSESGRANVLTF

j_gene: TRBJ2-7
v_gene: TRBV7-2
CDR3aa: CASSPTSGSGYEQYF

j_gene: TRBJ1-1
v_gene: TRBV7-2
CDR3aa: CASSVLTGPSTNTEAFF

j_gene: TRBJ2-3
v_gene: TRBV28
CDR3aa: CASSLGLAADTQYF

j_gene: TRBJ2-4
v_gene: TRBV30
CDR3aa: CAWAVEDIQYF

j_gene: TRBJ2-5
v_gene: TRBV4-1
CDR3aa: CASSQDGAGQETQYF

j_gene: TRBJ2-3
v_gene: TRBV4-1
CDR3aa: CASSQVVADTQYF

j_gene: TRBJ2-3
v_gene: TRBV30
CDR3aa: CAWRPLADTQYF

j_gene: TRBJ2-5
v_gene: TRBV7-2
CDR3aa: CASSLAARAGETQYF

j_gene: TRBJ2-3
v_gene: TRBV25-1
CDR3aa: CASRTEGDTQYF

j_gene: TRBJ1-1
v_gene: TRBV19
CDR3aa: CASSRGQGNTEAFF

j_gene: TRBJ1-1
v_gene: TRBV30
CDR3aa: CAWRGLHTEAFF

j_gene: TRBJ2-7
v_gene: TRBV7-2
CDR3aa: CASSIIGGASYEQYF

j_gene: TRBJ1-1
v_gene: TRBV29-1
CDR3aa: CSVVRDLNTEAFF

j_gene: TRBJ2-1
v_gene: TRBV5-5
CDR3aa: CASSRRGVSGGPNEQFF

j_gene: TRBJ1-2
v_gene: TRBV30
CDR3aa: CAWSQPRQGNNGYTF

j_gene: TRBJ1-5
v_gene: TRBV15
CDR3aa: CATSRGYTQGNQPQHF

j_gene: TRBJ2-3
v_gene: TRBV5-1
CDR3aa: CASSLRNLGPDTQYF

j_gene: TRBJ1-2
v_gene: TRBV18
CDR3aa: CASSPETYGYTF

j_gene: TRBJ1-4
v_gene: TRBV28
CDR3aa: CASSFGGIEKLFF

j_gene: TRBJ2-7
v_gene: TRBV7-2
CDR3aa: CASRNPGWGASYEQYF

j_gene: TRBJ1-1
v_gene: TRBV9
CDR3aa: CASSVVQGSEAFF

j_gene: TRBJ2-1
v_gene: TRBV4-2
CDR3aa: CASSQDYLARRNEQFF

j_gene: TRBJ2-2
v_gene: TRBV29-1
CDR3aa: CSSQGQVTGELFF

j_gene: TRBJ1-2
v_gene: TRBV5-4
CDR3aa: CASSQRQGGYANYGYTF

j_gene: TRBJ2-1
v_gene: TRBV29-1
CDR3aa: CSAGLAGGRSDEQFF

j_gene: TRBJ1-2
v_gene: TRBV20-1
CDR3aa: CSARDRGGYTF

j_gene: TRBJ2-3
v_gene: TRBV29-1
CDR3aa: CSVQSTDTQYF